These 14 T cell receptor beta chains came from one sample sequenced in a study of T-cell memory formation after mild COVID-19. MiXCR, run by TCRdb on the 5' RACE reads, gives a single entry per CDR3 protein. This table holds approximately 340,000 distinct CDR3 sequences, 10% to 15% found once. Material for sequencing was PBMCs or a T cell subset sorted from them (not recorded which). The receptors derive from a man aged 18 to 30 who had mild COVID-19 (a few samples of this study predate the infection). Cell type and time point are not known.

This clonotype has more than one count but fewer than ten. The V and J genes are TRBV29-1 and TRBJ2-2; D perhaps matches TRBD2 (6 bases). The V gene lost 1 base and the J gene lost 6 bases, with 12 bases spanning the gap. Germline V gene sequence: CDR1 SQVTM, CDR2 ANQGSEA. The CDR3 runs 14 residues. The CDR3 bases are TGCAGCGTTGAAGGGAGGGGTCAAGCCGGGGAGCTGTTTTTT. It encodes CSVEGRGQAGELFF.

This chain uses TRBV10-3 with TRBJ2-2; 7 nucleotides align to TRBD1. The CDR3 extends over 17 amino acids. V shed 3 bases, J shed 1 base, and the junction held 8 bases outside the gene matches. CDR1 is ENHRY, CDR2 SYGVKD, per germline. The CDR3 nucleotides read TGTGCCATCAGTGAACCATCGACAGGGTTGAACACCGGGGAGCTGTTTTTT. Residues: CAISEPSTGLNTGELFF.

The V and J genes are TRBV7-3 and TRBJ2-7, with D unresolved. With 1 base removed from V and 3 bases from J, the gap between germline ends came to 10 bases. CDR1 SGHTA and CDR2 FQGTGA come from the germline V gene. The CDR3 covers 14 residues. DNA of the CDR3: TGTGCCAGCAGCTTAAGGGGATACCTCTACGAGCAGTACGTC. Protein: CASSLRGYLYEQYV.

CDR3 region: CAIRPAAGDANTGELFF. Written as DNA, the CDR3 is TGTGCCATCAGGCCCGCTGCAGGGGATGCGAACACCGGGGAGCTGTTTTTT. The chain is built from TRBV10-3 and TRBJ2-2; D is possibly TRBD1 (6 bases). Germline loops: CDR1 ENHRY, CDR2 SYGVKD. The V end lost 6 bases, the J end lost 0 bases, and 17 bases lay between the germline ends. The CDR3 length is 17 residues.

V usage is TRBV6-5 and J usage is TRBJ2-5, with a tentative D call TRBD1 (5 bases). Germline CDR1 MNHEY, CDR2 SVGAGI. V lost 8 bases and J 6 bases, leaving 16 bases between the germline ends. The CDR3 loop spans 13 amino acids. The CDR3 sequence is CASWTTAAKTQYF. The CDR3 nucleotides read TGTGCCAGCTGGACGACAGCAGCAAAGACCCAGTACTTC.

The chain couples TRBV6-5 to TRBJ1-6; no definite D call. Deletions cut 6 bases from V and 9 bases from J, with 9 bases between. CDR1 is MNHEY, CDR2 SVGAGI, per germline. The CDR3 contains 12 residues. The CDR3 region has the DNA TGTGCCAGCAGCGGGAACGGTTCACCCCTCCACTTT. Protein: CASSGNGSPLHF.

This clonotype turned up a few times. V usage is TRBV2 and J usage is TRBJ2-4, with TRBD2 matching 8 bases. In germline, CDR1 is SNHLY, CDR2 FYNNEI. J was trimmed by 7 bases and V by 10 bases; bases with no gene match: 12. The CDR3 has 14 residues. CDR3 region: CAIQAGGDLNIQYF. The CDR3 coding sequence is TGTGCCATTCAGGCGGGGGGTGATTTGAACATTCAGTACTTC.

This clonotype turned up a few times. CDR3 coding DNA: TGTGCCAGCAATAGGGTCGGTAGCACAGATACGCAGTATTTT. Translated, it gives CASNRVGSTDTQYF. This chain uses TRBV12-3 or TRBV12-4 with TRBJ2-3; no reliable D call. CDR3 length: 14 amino acids. Trimming shortened V by 7 bases and J by 0 bases, and 11 bases separated the two germline ends.

This clonotype has more than one count but fewer than ten. V usage is TRBV29-1 and J usage is TRBJ2-7, with TRBD2 identical over 7 bases. Germline-derived CDR1 and CDR2 are SQVTM and ANQGSEA. V lost 4 bases to trimming and J lost 6 bases; unmatched junction nucleotides: 6. CDR3 length: 12 amino acids. CDR3 DNA: TGCAGCGTTGCTTCGGGAGGTCTCGAGCAGTACTTC. This translates into CSVASGGLEQYF.

This clonotype came up a few times. The rearrangement uses TRBV6-5 and TRBJ1-2; weak D call: TRBD1 (5 bases). This CDR3 comprises 15 residues. Trimming shortened V by 5 bases and J by 8 bases, and 21 bases separated the two germline ends. Germline V gives CDR1 MNHEY, CDR2 SVGAGI. Written as DNA, the CDR3 is TGTGCCAGCAGTGTAACTCCAGGGACGGTGGTCGGCTACACCTTC. It codes for CASSVTPGTVVGYTF.

V and J are TRBV4-1 and TRBJ2-5, with D maybe TRBD1 (7 bases). Deletions cut 1 base from V and 5 bases from J, with 14 bases between. Germline CDR1 is MGHRA and CDR2 is YSYEKL. This CDR3 spans 15 amino acids. DNA of the CDR3: TGCGCCAGCAGCCAAGGGATCAGGGGGGACGAGACCCAGTACTTC. Protein: CASSQGIRGDETQYF.

The table lists this clonotype with many counts. The J gene is TRBJ2-1, the V gene TRBV3-1; D possibly matches TRBD1 or TRBD2 (5 bases each). The CDR3 spans 13 residues. CDR1 LGHDT and CDR2 YNNKEL come from the germline V gene (reference sequence). V was pared by 5 bases and J by 8 bases, with 13 bases between. DNA of the CDR3: TGTGCCAGCAGCTACAGGTTGCGGGATGAGCAGTTCTTC. The encoded protein is CASSYRLRDEQFF.

The chain joins TRBV12-3 or TRBV12-4 to TRBJ2-1; the D is unclear. The CDR3 is 13 amino acids. The V and J ends lost 3 bases and 0 bases respectively, with 3 bases between them. The CDR3 DNA reads TGTGCCAGCAGTTTGGTCTCCTACAATGAGCAGTTCTTC. Encoded protein: CASSLVSYNEQFF.

This clonotype was recorded only once. The chain recombines TRBV6-2 or TRBV6-3 with TRBJ1-1; no firm D call. V lost 2 bases, J lost 0 bases, and 7 bases lay in between. The CDR3 sequence is 14 residues long. CDR1 is MNHEY and CDR2 is SVGEGT in the germline V gene. The chain's CDR3 is CASSYVQVNTEAFF. DNA for the CDR3: TGTGCCAGCAGTTACGTCCAGGTGAACACTGAAGCTTTCTTT.